The following is a T cell receptor (beta chain) sequence with its context. The sample belongs to a study of blood T cell repertoires in COVID-19. The wider study: PBMCs, B-cell-depleted T cells, or T cells provided the cDNA or gDNA that made up the material.

Trimming took off 1 base at V and 6 bases at J, with 10 bases between the two ends. Germline CDR1 and CDR2: LGHDT and YNNKEL (reference sequence). The CDR3 is made up of 13 amino acids. Repertoires were generated with immunoSEQ multiplex PCR, while TCRdb's copy carries only in-frame clones and drops some. The sample yields under 300,000 clones, over 80% seen once. This sequence originates from a man aged 30 to 39 who had recovered from COVID-19. Source material: peripheral blood. The chain employs TRBV3-1 (or the pseudogene TRBV3-2) and TRBJ2-7; D is undetermined. The CDR3 loop reads CASSQGETREQYF. CDR3 nucleotides: TGTGCCAGCAGCCAAGGTGAGACACGCGAGCAGTACTTC.